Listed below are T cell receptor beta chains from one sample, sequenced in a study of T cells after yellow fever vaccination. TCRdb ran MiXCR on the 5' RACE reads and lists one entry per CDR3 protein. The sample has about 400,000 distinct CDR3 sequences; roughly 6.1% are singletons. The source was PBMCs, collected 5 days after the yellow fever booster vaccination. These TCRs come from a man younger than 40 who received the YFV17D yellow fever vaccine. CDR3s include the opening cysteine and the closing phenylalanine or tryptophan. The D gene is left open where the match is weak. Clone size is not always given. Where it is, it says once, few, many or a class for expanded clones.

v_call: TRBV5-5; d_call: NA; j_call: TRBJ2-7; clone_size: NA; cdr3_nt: TGTGCCAGCAGCACCCTGCGTCAGCCAACCTACGAGCAGTACTTC; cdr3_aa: CASSTLRQPTYEQYF
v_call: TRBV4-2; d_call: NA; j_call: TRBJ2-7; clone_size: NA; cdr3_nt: TGTGCCAGCAGCCAAGAATCGGGGAGCTCCTACGAGCAGTACTTC; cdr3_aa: CASSQESGSSYEQYF
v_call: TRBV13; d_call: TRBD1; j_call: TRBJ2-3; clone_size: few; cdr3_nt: TGTGCCAGCAGCTCCGTCGGACAGGGAGTAGACACAGATACGCAGTATTTT; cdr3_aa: CASSSVGQGVDTDTQYF
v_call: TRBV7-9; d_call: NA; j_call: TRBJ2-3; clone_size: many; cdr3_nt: TGTGCCAGCCACGCAGGGGCAGATACGCAGTATTTT; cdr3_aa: CASHAGADTQYF
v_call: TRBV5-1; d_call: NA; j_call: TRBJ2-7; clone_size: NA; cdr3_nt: TGCGCCAGCAGCTTGGAGGGACATCTCTACGAGCAGTACTTC; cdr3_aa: CASSLEGHLYEQYF
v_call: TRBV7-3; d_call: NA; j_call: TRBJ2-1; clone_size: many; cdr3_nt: TGTGCCAGCAGCTCCCAGGGGGGGCCGATTGAGCAGTTCTTC; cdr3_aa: CASSSQGGPIEQFF
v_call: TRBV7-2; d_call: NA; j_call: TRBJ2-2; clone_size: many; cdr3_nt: TGTGCCAGCATCCCCTATGGCGGAAGCACCGGGGAGCTGTTTTTT; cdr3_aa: CASIPYGGSTGELFF
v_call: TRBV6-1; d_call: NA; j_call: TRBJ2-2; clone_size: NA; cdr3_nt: TGTGCCACCCAGAGGCTAGCATCGAACACCGGGGAGCTGTTTTTT; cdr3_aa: CATQRLASNTGELFF
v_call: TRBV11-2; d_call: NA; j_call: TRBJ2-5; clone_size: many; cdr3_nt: TGTGCCAGCAGCTTAGAACCGGAGGGGACCCAGTACTTC; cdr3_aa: CASSLEPEGTQYF
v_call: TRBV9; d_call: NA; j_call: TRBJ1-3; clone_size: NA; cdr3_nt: TGTGCCAGCAGCGCCCGGGGCCTTGGAAACACCATATATTTT; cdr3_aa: CASSARGLGNTIYF
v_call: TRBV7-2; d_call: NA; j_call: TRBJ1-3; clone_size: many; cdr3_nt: TGTGCCAGCAGCGGGTACTTCGCCGGAAACACCATATATTTT; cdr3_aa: CASSGYFAGNTIYF
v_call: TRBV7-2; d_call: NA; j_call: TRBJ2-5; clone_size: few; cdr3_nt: TGTGCCAGCAGGACCCCTCCCCAAGAGACCCAGTACTTC; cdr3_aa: CASRTPPQETQYF
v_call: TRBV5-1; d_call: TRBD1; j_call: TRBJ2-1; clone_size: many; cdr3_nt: TGCGCCAGCGCAACCGGACAGGGGGCGTCCAATGAGCAGTTCTTC; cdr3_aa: CASATGQGASNEQFF
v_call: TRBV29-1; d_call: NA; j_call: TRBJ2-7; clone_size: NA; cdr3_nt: TGCAGCGTTGTTCTAGGAGGGAGTAATTCCTACGAGCAGTACTTC; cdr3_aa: CSVVLGGSNSYEQYF
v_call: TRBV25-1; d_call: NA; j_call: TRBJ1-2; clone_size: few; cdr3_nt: TGTGCCAGCAGTGAGAACTATGGCTACACCTTC; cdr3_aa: CASSENYGYTF
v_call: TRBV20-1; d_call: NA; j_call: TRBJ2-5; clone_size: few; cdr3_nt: TGCAGTGCTAGAGATGCGTCAGCGTACCAAGAGACCCAGTACTTC; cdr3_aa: CSARDASAYQETQYF
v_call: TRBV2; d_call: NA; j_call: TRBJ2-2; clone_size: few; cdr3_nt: TGTGCCAGCAGTAAAACCAGGGACACCGGGGAGCTGTTTTTT; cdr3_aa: CASSKTRDTGELFF
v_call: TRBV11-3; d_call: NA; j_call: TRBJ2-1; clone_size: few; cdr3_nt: TGTGCCAGCAGCCCGTCCACCAATGAGCAGTTCTTC; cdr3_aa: CASSPSTNEQFF
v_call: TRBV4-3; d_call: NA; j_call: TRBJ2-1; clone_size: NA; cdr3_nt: TGCGCCAGCAGCCTTCGGGGCTCTTGGAATGAGCAGTTCTTC; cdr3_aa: CASSLRGSWNEQFF
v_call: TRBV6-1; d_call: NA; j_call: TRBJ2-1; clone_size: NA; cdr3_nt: TGTGCCAGCAGTGTCGTCCAGTCATCCGGTCGGAATGAGCAGTTCTTC; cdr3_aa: CASSVVQSSGRNEQFF
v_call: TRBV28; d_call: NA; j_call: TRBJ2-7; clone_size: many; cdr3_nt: TGTGCCAGCAGGGCCCTCTCCTACGAGCAGTACTTC; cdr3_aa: CASRALSYEQYF
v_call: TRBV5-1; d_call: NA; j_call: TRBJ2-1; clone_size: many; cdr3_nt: TGCGCCAGCAGCTTGGTCGTTTGGGACAATGAGCAGTTCTTC; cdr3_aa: CASSLVVWDNEQFF
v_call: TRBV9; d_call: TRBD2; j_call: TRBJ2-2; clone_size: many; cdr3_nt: TGTGCCAGCAGCGTAAGCGGGAGCTACACCGGGGAGCTGTTTTTT; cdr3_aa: CASSVSGSYTGELFF
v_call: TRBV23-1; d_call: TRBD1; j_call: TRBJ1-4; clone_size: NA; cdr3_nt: TGCGCCAGCAGTCACCCGCCGACAGGGGCTAATGAAAAACTGTTTTTT; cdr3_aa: CASSHPPTGANEKLFF
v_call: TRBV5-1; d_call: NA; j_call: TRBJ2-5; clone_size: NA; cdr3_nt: TGCGCCAGCAGCTTGGGTGGGGTCTCCGGTGAGACCCAGTACTTC; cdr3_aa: CASSLGGVSGETQYF
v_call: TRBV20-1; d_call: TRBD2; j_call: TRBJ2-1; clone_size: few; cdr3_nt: TGCAGTGCTAGCAGGACTAGCGGGGACAATGAGCAGTTCTTC; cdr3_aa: CSASRTSGDNEQFF
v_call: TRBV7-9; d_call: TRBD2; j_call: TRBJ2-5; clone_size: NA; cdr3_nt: TGTGCCAGCAGCTCGACTAGCGGGGTTCAAGAGACCCAGTACTTC; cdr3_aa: CASSSTSGVQETQYF
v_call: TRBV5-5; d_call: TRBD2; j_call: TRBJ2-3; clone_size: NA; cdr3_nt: TGTGCCAGCAGCTTGGTACTAGCGGGAGACTCAGATACGCAGTATTTT; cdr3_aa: CASSLVLAGDSDTQYF
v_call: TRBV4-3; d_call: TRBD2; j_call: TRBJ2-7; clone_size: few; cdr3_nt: TGCGCCAGCAGCCAAGGTCCTAGCGGTACCTACGAGCAGTACTTC; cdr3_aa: CASSQGPSGTYEQYF
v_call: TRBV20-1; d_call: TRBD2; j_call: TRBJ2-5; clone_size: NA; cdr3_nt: TGCAGTGCATTCGGACTAGCGGTCGAGACCCAGTACTTC; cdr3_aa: CSAFGLAVETQYF
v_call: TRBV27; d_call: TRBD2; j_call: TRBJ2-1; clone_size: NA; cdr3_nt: TGTGCCAGCAGCTTCCGGACTAGCGGGAGAGGGGCCCCCTACAATGAGCAGTTCTTC; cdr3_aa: CASSFRTSGRGAPYNEQFF
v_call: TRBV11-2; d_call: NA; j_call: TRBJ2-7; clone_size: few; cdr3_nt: TGTGCCAGCAGCCCCTCGGGGGTCGAGCAGTACTTC; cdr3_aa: CASSPSGVEQYF
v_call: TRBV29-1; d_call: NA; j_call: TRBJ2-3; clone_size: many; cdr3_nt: TGCAGCGCTGACCCGGGACCCAAGATGACGGGCCGAACGCGCACAGATACGCAGTATTTT; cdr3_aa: CSADPGPKMTGRTRTDTQYF
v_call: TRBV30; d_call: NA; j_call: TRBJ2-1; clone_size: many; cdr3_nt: TGTGCCTGGAGTGGAGGGCCATGGGAGCAGTTCTTC; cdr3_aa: CAWSGGPWEQFF
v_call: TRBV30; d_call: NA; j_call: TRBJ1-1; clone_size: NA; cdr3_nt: TGTGCCTGGAGTGTACTTAATCGGGGGGCGGGAACTGAAGCTTTCTTT; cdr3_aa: CAWSVLNRGAGTEAFF
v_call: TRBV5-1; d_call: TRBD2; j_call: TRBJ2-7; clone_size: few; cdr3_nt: TGCGCCAGCAGCCGGGGACTAGCGAAGGTCTACGAGCAGTACTTC; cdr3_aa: CASSRGLAKVYEQYF
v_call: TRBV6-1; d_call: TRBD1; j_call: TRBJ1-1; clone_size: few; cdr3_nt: TGTGCCACCTACAGGGGCCGGGGCACTGAAGCTTTCTTT; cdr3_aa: CATYRGRGTEAFF
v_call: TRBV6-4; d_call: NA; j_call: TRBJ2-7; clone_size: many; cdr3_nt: TGTGCCAGCAGCCGGACTGGACGGAACTACGAGCAGTACTTC; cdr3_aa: CASSRTGRNYEQYF
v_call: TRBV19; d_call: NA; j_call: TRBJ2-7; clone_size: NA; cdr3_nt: TGTGCCAGTAGTAAGCGGGCGGAGGGGAGCGAGCAGTACTTC; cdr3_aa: CASSKRAEGSEQYF
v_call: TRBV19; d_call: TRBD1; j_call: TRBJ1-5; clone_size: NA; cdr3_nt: TGTGCCAGTAGTATAGACGGACAGGGTTATCAGCCCCAGCATTTT; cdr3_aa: CASSIDGQGYQPQHF
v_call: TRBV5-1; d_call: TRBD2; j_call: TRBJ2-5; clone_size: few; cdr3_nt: TGCGCCAGCAGCTTGGGTCAACGGGCTAGCGGGTCCCGGGAGACCCAGTACTTC; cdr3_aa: CASSLGQRASGSRETQYF
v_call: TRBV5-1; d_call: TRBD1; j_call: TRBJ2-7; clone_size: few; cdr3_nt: TGCGCCAGCAGCACCGGACAGGGGGCCGTGTACGAGCAGTACTTC; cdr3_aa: CASSTGQGAVYEQYF
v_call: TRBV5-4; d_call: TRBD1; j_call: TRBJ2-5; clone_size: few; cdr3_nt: TGTGCCAGCAGCTCGGGACAGGCGATCGAGGAGACCCAGTACTTC; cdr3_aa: CASSSGQAIEETQYF
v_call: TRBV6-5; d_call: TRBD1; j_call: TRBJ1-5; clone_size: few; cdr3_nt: TGTGCCAGCAGTTACCCGGTAGGACAGGGAGGGAGTCAGCCCCAGCATTTT; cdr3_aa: CASSYPVGQGGSQPQHF
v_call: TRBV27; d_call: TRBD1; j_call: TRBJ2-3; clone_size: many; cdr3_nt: TGTGCCAGCAGAGGGACAGGGGTTTTCTCAGATACGCAGTATTTT; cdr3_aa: CASRGTGVFSDTQYF
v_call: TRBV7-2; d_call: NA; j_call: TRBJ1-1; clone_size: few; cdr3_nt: TGTGCCAGCAGGAGGGGTAGTCACACTGAAGCTTTCTTT; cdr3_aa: CASRRGSHTEAFF
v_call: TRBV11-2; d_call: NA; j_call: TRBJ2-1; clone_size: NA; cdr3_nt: TGTGCCAGCAGCTTGGGCGGGGACGATGAGCAGTTCTTC; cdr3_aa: CASSLGGDDEQFF
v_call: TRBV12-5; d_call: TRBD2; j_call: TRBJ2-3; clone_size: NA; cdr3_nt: TGTGCTAGTGGTTTGGCAGCGGGAGGACTAAAGGGAGATACGCAGTATTTT; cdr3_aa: CASGLAAGGLKGDTQYF
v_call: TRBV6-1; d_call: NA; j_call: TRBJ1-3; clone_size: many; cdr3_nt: TGTGCCAGCAGTCAACAGATTGCAGGAAACACCATATATTTT; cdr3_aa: CASSQQIAGNTIYF
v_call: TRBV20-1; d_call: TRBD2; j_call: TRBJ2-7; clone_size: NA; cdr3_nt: TGCAGTGCCGGGGCTAGCGGGATGGGCGAGCAGTACTTC; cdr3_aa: CSAGASGMGEQYF
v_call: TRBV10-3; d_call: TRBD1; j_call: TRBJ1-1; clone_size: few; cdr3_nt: TGTGCCATCAAGGACAGGGAGAACACTGAAGCTTTCTTT; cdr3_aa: CAIKDRENTEAFF
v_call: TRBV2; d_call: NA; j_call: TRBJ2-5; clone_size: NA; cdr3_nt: TGTGCCAGCAGCGAATTGGTGACCACGGAGACCCAGTGCTTC; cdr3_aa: CASSELVTTETQCF
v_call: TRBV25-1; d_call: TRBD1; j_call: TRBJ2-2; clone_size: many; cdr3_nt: TGTGCCAGCAGTGTCCCCGGGACAGGGGCCGGGGAGCTGTTTTTT; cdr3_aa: CASSVPGTGAGELFF
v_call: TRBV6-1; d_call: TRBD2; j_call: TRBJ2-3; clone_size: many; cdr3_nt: TGTGCCAGCAGTGAGCAAAAGACTAGCGCGAGCACAGATACGCAGTATTTT; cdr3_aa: CASSEQKTSASTDTQYF
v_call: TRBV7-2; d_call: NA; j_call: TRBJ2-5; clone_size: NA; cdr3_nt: TGTGCCAGCAGCGCCCAGGATGGAGAGACCCAGTACTTC; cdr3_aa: CASSAQDGETQYF